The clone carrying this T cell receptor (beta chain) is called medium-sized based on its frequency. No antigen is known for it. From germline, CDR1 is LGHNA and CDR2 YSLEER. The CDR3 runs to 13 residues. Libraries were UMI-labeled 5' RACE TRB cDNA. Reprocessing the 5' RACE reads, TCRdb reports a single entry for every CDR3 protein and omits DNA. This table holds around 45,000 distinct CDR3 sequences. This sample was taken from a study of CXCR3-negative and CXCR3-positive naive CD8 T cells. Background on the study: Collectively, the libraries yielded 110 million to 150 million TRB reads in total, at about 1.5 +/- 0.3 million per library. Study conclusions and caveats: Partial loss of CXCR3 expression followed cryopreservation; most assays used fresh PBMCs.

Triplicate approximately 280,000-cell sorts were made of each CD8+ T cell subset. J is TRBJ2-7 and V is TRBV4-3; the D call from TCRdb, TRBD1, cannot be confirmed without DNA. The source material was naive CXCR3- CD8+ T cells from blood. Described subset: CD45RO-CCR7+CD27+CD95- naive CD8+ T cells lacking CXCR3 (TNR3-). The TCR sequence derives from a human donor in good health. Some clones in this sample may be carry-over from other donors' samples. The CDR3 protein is CASSNDRPYEQYF.